This is a list of T cell receptor beta chains from one sample in a study of molecular identifiers for immune sequencing clone quantification. MiXCR, applied by TCRdb to the PCR reads, yields one record per CDR3 protein. The top ten clones hold about 0.95% of a sample with fewer than 100,000 distinct CDR3 sequences, about 21% of them seen once. The specimen sequenced was naive CD8+ T cells from blood, with Jurkat cell RNA spiked in. Every receptor here comes from a human donor in good health. Some libraries in this study had Jurkat cell RNA spiked in. The CDR3 runs from the conserved cysteine through the conserved F or W. Not all rows give a size; the values are once, few, many and, for expanded clones, a class.

j_gene	abundance	v_gene	CDR3aa
TRBJ2-3	many	TRBV7-9	CASSQLAGYTDTQYF
TRBJ2-7	.	TRBV3-1	CASSLGLAVTYEQYF
TRBJ2-3	few	TRBV10-1	CASRRLAPTDTQYF
TRBJ2-2	few	TRBV2	CASTIHRDSNTGELFF
TRBJ1-5	many	TRBV27	CASSLAGSNQPQHF
TRBJ1-4	many	TRBV4-1	CASSQIPGRNEKLFF
TRBJ1-3	few	TRBV15	CATSYRGPGNTIYF
TRBJ2-6	.	TRBV27	CASSILSGANVLTF
TRBJ2-7	.	TRBV6-7	CASISQGYPYEQYF
TRBJ2-7	few	TRBV10-3	CAISDPRQAIYEQYF
TRBJ2-7	few	TRBV28	CASSQAGAREQYF
TRBJ2-7	many	TRBV19	CASRYAPQYEQYF
TRBJ2-1	many	TRBV24-1	CATSDQNGGMGSYNEQFF
TRBJ1-1	.	TRBV7-9	CASSLSGQVTEAFF
TRBJ2-5	few	TRBV3-1	CASSQDFRGLVTQYF
TRBJ2-5	many	TRBV11-2	CASSPSSGLGSQETQYF
TRBJ2-3	many	TRBV28	CASSLNVGESGRGTQYF
TRBJ2-1	.	TRBV7-9	CASSLSQGLAVWGEQFF
TRBJ2-3	many	TRBV12-3/TRBV12-4	CASSLAGRGSSTDTQYF
TRBJ2-3	many	TRBV7-9	CASRNLAGEDTQYF
TRBJ2-7	.	TRBV7-6	CASSLLSVGSEQYF
TRBJ2-1	.	TRBV6-4	CASGPSGRDGEQFF
TRBJ2-7	.	TRBV5-1	CASGSWRDREAYEQYF
TRBJ2-5	few	TRBV19	CASSARDRTQETQYF
TRBJ2-3	many	TRBV11-2	CASSQGGGGADTQYF
TRBJ2-6	.	TRBV7-9	CASSAPLGTGGSAGANVLTF
TRBJ1-5	many	TRBV7-9	CASSKDGSNQPQHF
TRBJ2-7	many	TRBV4-3	CASSQDSAGLSYEQYF
TRBJ2-1	few	TRBV24-1	CATSGVTEDYNEQFF
TRBJ2-7	many	TRBV5-6	CASSLGGGASYEQYF
TRBJ2-3	many	TRBV12-3/TRBV12-4	CASSGQPGSSTQYF
TRBJ1-1	.	TRBV12-5	CASGFQGYNTEAFF
TRBJ2-7	.	TRBV5-4	CASSFQRGEGEQYF
TRBJ2-5	few	TRBV20-1	CSARDSEDFQETQYF
TRBJ2-7	few	TRBV6-1	CASSDYLGQGLYEQYF
TRBJ2-7	many	TRBV7-2	CASSLGDSFPYEQYF
TRBJ2-3	many	TRBV6-2/TRBV6-3	CASSFHAETGSTDTQYF
TRBJ2-2	many	TRBV7-9	CASFQDTGELFF
TRBJ1-2	many	TRBV7-9	CASSFTGGRSGYTF